The rows below give T cell receptor beta chains drawn from one sample of a study of OX40 agonist ivuxolimab in advanced cancers. The protocol was immunoSEQ multiplex PCR, while the TCRdb copy is restricted to in-frame clones and leaves out a portion. The table lists 40,000 to 50,000 clones, 75% to 90% of them singletons, with 12% in the top ten. Sample: CD4+ or CD8+ T cells sorted from blood, taken in a trial of the OX40 agonist ivuxolimab. These receptors were collected from an adult with an advanced solid tumor such as melanoma, head and neck, liver or kidney cancer. Each CDR3 is given with its conserved first and last residue. A D gene is named only where the DNA matches it firmly. Size is omitted from some rows. Given values are once, few, many or a class for expanded clones.

v_call	clone_size	d_call	j_call	cdr3_aa	cdr3_nt
TRBV6-5	-	TRBD1	TRBJ2-7	CASSLQGGNYEQYF	TGTGCCAGCAGTTTACAGGGGGGAAACTACGAGCAGTACTTC
TRBV5-1	-	TRBD1	TRBJ1-2	CASSGLQGAEGYTF	TGCGCCAGCAGCGGATTACAGGGGGCGGAGGGCTACACCTTC
TRBV7-9	-	TRBD1	TRBJ2-1	CASSLVRDRAYNEQFF	TGTGCCAGCAGCTTAGTGCGAGACAGGGCATACAATGAGCAGTTCTTC
TRBV5-6	-	TRBD1	TRBJ1-1	CASTWRTGPMNTEAFF	TGTGCCAGCACCTGGAGGACAGGCCCGATGAACACTGAAGCTTTCTTT
TRBV7-8	-	-	TRBJ1-6	CASSQEGASSYNSPLHF	TGTGCCAGCAGCCAGGAAGGGGCGAGCTCCTATAATTCACCCCTCCACTTT
TRBV6-1	-	-	TRBJ1-6	CASSYDGSLHF	TGTGCCAGCAGTTACGACGGGTCCCTCCACTTT
TRBV15	-	-	TRBJ1-6	CATSPTGGSNSPLHF	TGTGCCACCAGCCCCACGGGGGGGTCCAATTCACCCCTCCACTTT
TRBV4-3	-	TRBD2	TRBJ2-1	CASSQDRGSKNEQFF	TGCGCCAGCAGCCAAGATCGCGGGAGCAAGAATGAGCAGTTCTTC
TRBV7-9	-	-	TRBJ2-3	CASSWASDTQYF	TGTGCCAGCAGCTGGGCCTCAGATACGCAGTATTTT
TRBV2	-	-	TRBJ1-4	CASSELQVNEKLFF	TGTGCCAGCAGTGAACTCCAGGTTAATGAAAAACTGTTTTTT
TRBV9	-	TRBD1	TRBJ2-7	CASSPRQGKTYEQYF	TGTGCCAGCAGCCCCCGACAGGGTAAAACCTACGAGCAGTACTTC
TRBV4-3	-	-	TRBJ1-4	CASSQVWGRSNEKLFF	TGCGCCAGCAGCCAAGTTTGGGGGCGAAGTAATGAAAAACTGTTTTTT
TRBV5-5	-	TRBD1	TRBJ2-1	CASSLSGTGAYNEQFF	TGTGCCAGCAGTTTATCCGGGACAGGGGCCTACAATGAGCAGTTCTTC
TRBV4-3	-	TRBD2	TRBJ2-7	CASALDSGGASSEQYF	TGCGCCAGCGCATTAGATAGCGGGGGGGCCTCGAGCGAGCAGTACTTC
TRBV28	few	TRBD1	TRBJ1-1	CASSLFSGGLDTEAFF	TGTGCCAGCAGTTTATTTTCAGGGGGCCTGGACACTGAAGCTTTCTTT
TRBV9	-	-	TRBJ1-4	CASSVEGRANEKLFF	TGTGCCAGCAGCGTAGAAGGGCGGGCTAATGAAAAACTGTTTTTT
TRBV4-3	once	-	TRBJ2-7	CASSQDSVAGSSYEQYF	TGCGCCAGCAGCCAAGATAGCGTGGCAGGGAGCTCCTACGAGCAGTACTTC
TRBV9	-	TRBD2	TRBJ2-2	CASSLRLAAGTGELFF	TGTGCCAGCAGCTTGCGACTAGCGGCAGGGACCGGGGAGCTGTTTTTT
TRBV4-3	medium-sized	TRBD1	TRBJ1-2	CASSQDDRGYGYTF	TGCGCCAGCAGCCAAGACGACAGGGGCTATGGCTACACCTTC
TRBV28	-	TRBD2	TRBJ2-1	CASSGVGGSYNEQFF	TGTGCCAGCAGTGGGGTGGGAGGGTCCTACAATGAGCAGTTCTTC
TRBV7-6	-	-	TRBJ2-7	CASRFSDGSDYEQYF	TGTGCCAGCAGGTTTAGCGACGGTAGTGACTACGAGCAGTACTTC
TRBV9	few	-	TRBJ2-2	CASRVGTTNTGELFF	TGTGCCAGCAGGGTGGGAACCACGAACACCGGGGAGCTGTTTTTT
TRBV6-5	once	TRBD1	TRBJ1-5	CASSRDRVGQPQHF	TGTGCCAGCAGTAGGGACAGGGTGGGACAGCCCCAGCATTTT
TRBV6-5	-	-	TRBJ1-5	CASSYYRNQPQHF	TGTGCCAGCAGTTACTACAGAAATCAGCCCCAGCATTTT
TRBV7-3	once	TRBD1	TRBJ1-1	CASSSTGGSSTEAFF	TGTGCCAGCAGCTCGACAGGGGGCTCGAGCACTGAAGCTTTCTTT
TRBV4-2	-	-	TRBJ2-2	CASSPSGSAGELFF	TGTGCCAGCAGCCCCTCAGGGTCCGCCGGGGAGCTGTTTTTT
TRBV5-1	-	-	TRBJ1-1	CASSLGSVLNTEAFF	TGCGCCAGCAGCTTAGGATCTGTTTTGAACACTGAAGCTTTCTTT
TRBV7-9	-	-	TRBJ1-6	CASSLGARVSSPLHF	TGTGCCAGCAGCTTAGGAGCCAGGGTGAGCTCACCCCTCCACTTT
TRBV9	medium-sized	-	TRBJ1-1	CASSSSPSGNTEAFF	TGTGCCAGCAGCTCCTCCCCCAGTGGGAACACTGAAGCTTTCTTT
TRBV14	-	-	TRBJ1-1	CASRRGNTEAFF	TGTGCCAGCCGGAGAGGTAACACTGAAGCTTTCTTT
TRBV7-9	-	TRBD2	TRBJ2-1	CASSSPGGSSYNEQFF	TGTGCCAGCAGCTCCCCCGGGGGGAGCTCCTACAATGAGCAGTTCTTC
TRBV10-3	-	-	TRBJ1-6	CAISESAGSYNSPLHF	TGTGCCATCAGTGAGTCTGCGGGCTCCTATAATTCACCCCTCCACTTT
TRBV13	few	-	TRBJ2-1	CASSLGKGSYNEQFF	TGTGCCAGCAGCTTGGGCAAGGGCTCCTACAATGAGCAGTTCTTC
TRBV21-1	-	-	TRBJ2-1	CASSKAFGLAASSYNEQFF	TGTGCCAGCAGCAAAGCGTTTGGACTAGCGGCGAGCTCCTACAATGAGCAGTTCTTC
TRBV7-9	once	-	TRBJ2-7	CASSWNNYEQYF	TGTGCCAGCAGCTGGAACAACTACGAGCAGTACTTC
TRBV19	once	-	TRBJ2-1	CASKGGARYNEQFF	TGTGCCAGTAAAGGCGGCGCACGATACAATGAGCAGTTCTTC
TRBV9	-	-	TRBJ1-1	CASSAGGPVTEAFF	TGTGCCAGCAGCGCAGGCGGGCCTGTGACTGAAGCTTTCTTT
TRBV4-3	-	-	TRBJ2-7	CASSQIAFAYEQYF	TGCGCCAGCAGCCAAATTGCATTTGCCTACGAGCAGTACTTC
TRBV2	-	-	TRBJ1-2	CAVQPRSANYGYTF	TGTGCCGTACAGCCCAGGTCGGCTAACTATGGCTACACCTTC
TRBV5-6	-	-	TRBJ2-7	CASSLVQGAYEQYF	TGTGCCAGCAGCTTGGTTCAAGGGGCCTACGAGCAGTACTTC
TRBV25-1	-	TRBD1	TRBJ2-7	CASSLNQGQGAHEQYF	TGTGCCAGCAGCCTGAATCAGGGACAGGGGGCCCACGAGCAGTACTTC
TRBV27	once	-	TRBJ1-2	CASMGARRYGYTF	TGTGCCAGCATGGGGGCCCGCCGCTATGGCTACACCTTC
TRBV2	-	TRBD2	TRBJ2-2	CASSGGGSGTGELFF	TGTGCCAGCAGTGGGGGGGGATCCGGCACCGGGGAGCTGTTTTTT
TRBV29-1	-	TRBD1	TRBJ1-1	CSVPRTGNTEAFF	TGCAGCGTTCCGAGGACAGGGAACACTGAAGCTTTCTTT
TRBV6-1	-	-	TRBJ1-5	CASSGGPYNQPQHF	TGTGCCAGCAGCGGAGGGCCTTACAATCAGCCCCAGCATTTT
TRBV19	-	-	TRBJ1-5	CASSNNSISNQPQHF	TGTGCCAGTAGTAATAATTCCATAAGCAATCAGCCCCAGCATTTT
TRBV6-5	-	-	TRBJ1-2	CASNGGWDYGYTF	TGTGCCAGCAACGGGGGTTGGGACTATGGCTACACCTTC
TRBV7-6	-	TRBD1	TRBJ2-7	CASNPGTGVYEQYF	TGTGCCAGCAATCCAGGGACAGGAGTTTACGAGCAGTACTTC
TRBV10-2	-	TRBD2	TRBJ2-7	CASRGLAGRSYEQYF	TGCGCCAGCAGAGGACTAGCGGGAAGGTCCTACGAGCAGTACTTC
TRBV27	-	TRBD1	TRBJ1-1	CASSPSTGTNAFF	TGTGCCAGCAGCCCTTCGACAGGGACGAACGCTTTCTTT
TRBV4-1	-	TRBD1	TRBJ1-2	CASSQVSQGAIFPYGYTF	TGCGCCAGCAGCCAAGTATCTCAGGGGGCGATTTTCCCATATGGCTACACCTTC
TRBV9	-	TRBD2	TRBJ2-2	CASSGLAKGDTGELFF	TGTGCCAGCAGCGGACTAGCGAAGGGCGACACCGGGGAGCTGTTTTTT
TRBV27	-	-	TRBJ1-1	CASSPGPGYSEAFF	TGTGCCAGCAGCCCCGGGCCTGGGTATAGTGAAGCTTTCTTT
TRBV4-1	-	-	TRBJ2-3	CASSPKGGLPARTDTQYF	TGCGCCAGCAGCCCCAAGGGGGGATTACCTGCGCGCACAGATACGCAGTATTTT
TRBV9	-	-	TRBJ1-2	CASSVGGSYDYGYTF	TGTGCCAGCAGCGTTGGGGGTTCGTATGACTATGGCTACACCTTC